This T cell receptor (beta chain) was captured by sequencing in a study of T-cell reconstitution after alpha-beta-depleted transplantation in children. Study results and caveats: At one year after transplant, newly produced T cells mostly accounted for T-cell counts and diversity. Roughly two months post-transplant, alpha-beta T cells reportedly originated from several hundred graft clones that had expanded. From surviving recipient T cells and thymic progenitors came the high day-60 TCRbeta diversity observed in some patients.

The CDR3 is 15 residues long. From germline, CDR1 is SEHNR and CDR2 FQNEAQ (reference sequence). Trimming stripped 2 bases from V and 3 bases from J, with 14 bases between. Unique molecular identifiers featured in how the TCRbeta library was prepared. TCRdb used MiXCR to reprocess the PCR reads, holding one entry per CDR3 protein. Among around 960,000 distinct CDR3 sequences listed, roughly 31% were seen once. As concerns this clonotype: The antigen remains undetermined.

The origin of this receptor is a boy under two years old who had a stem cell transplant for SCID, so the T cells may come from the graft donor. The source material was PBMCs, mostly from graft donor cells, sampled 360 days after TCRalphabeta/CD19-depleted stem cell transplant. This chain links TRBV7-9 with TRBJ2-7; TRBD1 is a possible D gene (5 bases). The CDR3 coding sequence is TGTGCCAGCAGCTTACGGCGGCAGGGCGGCTACGAGCAGTACTTC. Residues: CASSLRRQGGYEQYF.